The T cell receptor beta chain described here comes from a study of blood T cell repertoires in COVID-19. The repertoire was sequenced with immunoSEQ multiplex PCR; TCRdb's copy has only in-frame clones and lacks some. Of 350,000 or so clones in the sample, approximately 91% are singletons; the top ten hold approximately 1%. Looked up from germline, CDR1 is KGHDR and CDR2 is SFDVKD. CDR3 length equals 13 residues. V lost 8 bases, J lost 4 bases, and 2 bases stayed unmatched. The receptor was derived from a woman aged 25-40 years who had been exposed to COVID-19. Sequencing was performed on PBMCs or T cells enriched from blood (not recorded which). The V call is TRBV24-1, the J call TRBJ1-1; 11 bases agree with TRBD1. The DNA of the CDR3 is TGTGCCACCATGGGACAGGGGGTCACTGAAGCTTTCTTT. It is translated as CATMGQGVTEAFF.